Below, 24 T cell receptor delta chains from the same sample are listed, as sequenced in a study of γδ T cells in repeated Plasmodium falciparum infection. TCRdb reanalysed the multiplex PCR reads via CATT. This table holds 50,000 or so delta-chain clones, around 1.6% found once. Flow sorting of PBMC yielded separate Vgamma9/Vdelta2+ and Vdelta2-negative gammadelta T cell populations for bulk repertoire analysis. Material for sequencing was gamma-delta T cells from blood. Receptors were obtained from a pool of human donors (malaria-infected and uninfected, not separated).

This clone was observed a few times. The protein that TCRdb holds for this DNA derives from a much larger clone and differs from the translated DNA at residue 8, which likely indicates a read error; the protein shown here is translated from the DNA. The chain combines TRDV1 with TRDJ1; 8 nucleotides line up with TRDD3. This CDR3 spans 19 amino acids. Germline CDR1 TSWWSYY, CDR2 QGS. With 0 bases clipped from V and 0 bases from J, the junction kept 12 bases outside the gene matches. CDR3 amino acids: CALGELSFQGDSYTDKLIF. The CDR3 region has the DNA TGTGCTCTTGGGGAACTATCCTTCCAGGGGGATAGCTACACCGATAAACTCATCTTT.

There are many counts of this clone. This chain joins TRDV1 and TRDJ1; no clear D. Germline CDR1 and CDR2: TSWWSYY and QGS. Trimming removed 9 bases from V and 3 bases from J, with 14 bases in between. CDR3 length: 13 amino acids. The CDR3 sequence is CALVSLESDKLIF. DNA for the CDR3: TGTGCTCTCGTTTCCCTCGAATCCGATAAACTCATCTTT.

At least ten counts were recorded for this clone. The rearrangement uses TRDV1 and TRDJ2, with D maybe TRDD3 (5 bases). Germline V gene sequence: CDR1 TSWWSYY, CDR2 QGS. The CDR3 contains 17 residues. The V and J ends lost 4 bases and 0 bases respectively, with 15 bases between them. The CDR3 sequence is CALGGTRGVALTAQLFF. Here the CDR3 DNA reads TGTGCTCTTGGGGGAACTAGGGGGGTCGCTTTGACAGCACAACTCTTCTTT.

Note on this clone: With only one base between it and a far larger clone, this is likely a read error. The same CDR3 is also encoded by other DNA sequences in this sample. The genes are TRDV1 and TRDJ1, with D possibly being TRDD3 (5 bases). Because TCRdb records no J gene, it was assigned here through a match of the DNA to germline. Germline CDR1 and CDR2: TSWWSYY and QGS. This CDR3 comprises 17 residues. CDR3 region: CALGGVLGQRDTDKLIF. CDR3 DNA: TGTGCTCTTGGGGGGGTCCTGGGACAAAGAGACACCGACAAACTCATCTTT.

This clone was detected a few times. Given a far larger clone just one base away, this is likely a sequencing read error. The same CDR3 can be traced to other DNA sequences in this sample. The chain combines TRDV2 with TRDJ1; 9 positions match TRDD3. TCRdb does not report a J gene; here it was assigned by matching the DNA to germline references. Losses at the gene ends were 3 bases for V and 2 bases for J; bases not matched to a gene: 24. The germline gives CDR1 GEAIGNYY, CDR2 EKD. There are 21 residues in the CDR3. In DNA, the CDR3 is TGTGCCTGTGACCACATCTTCCTAACGGGGGATACAAGTGATGGGACCGATAAACTCATCTTT. It is translated as CACDHIFLTGDTSDGTDKLIF.

A note on this clone: The TCRdb record carries a much larger clone's protein, which differs from this DNA's translation at residue 16; a read error is the likely cause, and the protein listed here is the DNA translation. This chain connects TRDV1 to TRDJ1; TRDD3 matches at 7 bases. The J gene, left out of TCRdb, was set here by checking the DNA against germline. V trimming: 4 bases; J trimming: 4 bases; junction bases outside the gene matches: 27. Per the germline V gene, CDR1 is TSWWSYY and CDR2 is QGS. The CDR3 is 21 amino acids. CDR3 residues: CALGVSPTLSYWGFYNDKLIF. The CDR3 nucleotides read TGTGCTCTTGGGGTTTCGCCTACTCTATCTTACTGGGGATTTTACAACGATAAACTCATCTTT.

This clone was observed at least ten times. A much larger clone sits a single nucleotide away, making a read error possible. Other nucleotide sequences from this sample produce the same CDR3. The chain is built from TRDV1 and TRDJ1; tentative D call: TRDD2 (5 bases). The V gene's germline CDR1 is TSWWSYY and CDR2 QGS. This CDR3 has 13 amino acids. V gave up 1 base and J gave up 7 bases, with 10 bases separating them. This CDR3 reads CALGEPSPSKLIF. Written as DNA, the CDR3 is TGTGCTCTTGGGGAACCGTCCCCTTCTAAACTCATCTTT.

This clone was seen repeatedly, ten times or more. Its ends do not fully match the called genes, so a read error is possible. The chain uses TRDV1 and TRDJ1; no clear D. There are 16 residues in the CDR3. CDR1 and CDR2 (germline): TSWWSYY, QGS. The CDR3: CALWELLPLYTDKLIF. The CDR3 coding sequence is TGTGCTCTTTGGGAACTACTCCCCCTTTACACCGATAAACTCATCTTT.

Concerning this clone itself: The TCRdb protein, from a much larger clone, departs from this DNA's translation at residue 8, likely by read error; the protein shown derives from the DNA. The chain links TRDV1 to TRDJ1; tentatively, D is TRDD3 (5 bases). Assignment of the J gene here rests on matching the DNA to germline, because TCRdb gives none. The V end lost 3 bases, the J end lost 5 bases, and 19 bases lay between the germline ends. This CDR3 has 16 amino acids. Germline lookup yields CDR1 TSWWSYY and CDR2 QGS. The CDR3 coding sequence is TGTGCTCTTGGGGATTCCCCGCCACCGTACTGGGATAAACTCATCTTT. It encodes CALGDSPPPYWDKLIF.

This clone was observed a few times. TCRdb pairs this DNA with a much larger clone's protein that differs at residue 4, likely a read error; the protein shown was translated from the DNA. The chain carries TRDV2 and TRDJ1, with 8 bases aligning to TRDD3. Since TCRdb gives no J gene, matching the DNA to germline was used here to assign it. Germline V gene data show CDR1 as GEAIGNYY and CDR2 as EKD. The CDR3 is 19 amino acids. Here the CDR3 DNA reads TGTGCCTGTAACACCGTTATCCAACTGGGGGTTCGGCACACCGATAAACTCATCTTT. Its protein product is CACNTVIQLGVRHTDKLIF.

Many counts were recorded for this clone. The junction differs from germline at one of its ends, possibly a read error. This CDR3 is also generated by other DNA sequences in the sample. The chain employs TRDV1 and TRDJ1; TRDD3 matches 8 bases. The CDR3 runs 19 residues. The germline V gene encodes CDR1 TSWWSYY and CDR2 QGS. The chain's CDR3 is CALGKLPLLPLGIPDKLIF. The CDR3 DNA sequence: TGTGCTCTTGGGAAACTACCCCTCCTCCCACTGGGGATACCCGATAAACTCATCTTT.

Ten or more counts support this clone. V usage is TRDV2 and J usage is TRDJ1; 10 bases agree with TRDD3. The CDR3 contains 20 residues. The germline CDR1 and CDR2 sequences are GEAIGNYY and EKD. Trimming removed 0 bases from V and 0 bases from J; junction bases left unmatched: 15. Here the CDR3 reads CACDTLRDLGDMDYTDKLIF. CDR3 nucleotide sequence: TGTGCCTGTGACACCTTAAGGGACCTGGGGGATATGGACTACACCGATAAACTCATCTTT.

In the case of this clone: TCRdb's protein for this DNA is that of a much larger clone and differs from the translation at residue 9, likely a read error; the protein shown is the DNA translation. The rearrangement links TRDV1 to TRDJ1; D not resolved. Germline V gene data show CDR1 as TSWWSYY and CDR2 as QGS. This CDR3 is built from 16 residues. Trimming cost V 3 bases and J 0 bases, with 14 bases left between them. The CDR3 loop reads CALGDPGIPYTDKLIF. Written as DNA, the CDR3 is TGTGCTCTTGGGGATCCCGGCATCCCATACACCGATAAACTCATCTTT.

This clone was seen repeatedly, ten times or more. A far larger clone is one nucleotide away, so this likely arose from a read error. This sample includes further DNA sequences coding for the same CDR3. V gene TRDV1 combines with J gene TRDJ1; TRDD3 agrees at 10 bases. Per the germline V gene, CDR1 is TSWWSYY and CDR2 is QGS. The trim removed 4 bases at V and 5 bases at J, leaving 22 bases unmatched. The CDR3 loop spans 20 amino acids. The CDR3 DNA is TGTGCTCTTGGGGCTTTCCGGCGGGACTGGGGGATTCCAAGCACTGATAAACTCATCTTT. Residues: CALGAFRRDWGIPSTDKLIF.

This clone appeared a few times. This DNA's translation and the protein TCRdb lists, from a much larger clone, do not match at residue 9, likely due to a read error; the protein shown is translated from the DNA. The rearrangement joins TRDV2 to TRDJ1; D unresolved. The J gene comes from matching the DNA to germline here; TCRdb lacks it. V lost 0 bases to trimming and J lost 0 bases, with 16 bases between them. Germline V gene lookup returns CDR1 GEAIGNYY and CDR2 EKD. The CDR3 sequence is 17 residues long. CDR3 DNA: TGTGCCTGTGACACCGTGGGACAGTCAGACCACACCGATAAACTCATCTTT. Residues: CACDTVGQSDHTDKLIF.

To note about this clone: This DNA translates differently at residue 7 from the TCRdb protein, which is that of a much larger clone; a read error is likely, and the protein shown is the DNA's own translation. This sequence joins TRDV1 and TRDJ1; 9 positions match TRDD3. Here the J gene came from matching the DNA to germline, since TCRdb omits it. The germline V gene encodes CDR1 TSWWSYY and CDR2 QGS. V lost 0 bases to trimming and J lost 5 bases; unmatched junction nucleotides: 16. The CDR3 contains 19 residues. CDR3 sequence (DNA): TGTGCTCTTGGGGAACTAGCCGTTCCTTCGCTGGGGGATTCGGATAAACTCATCTTT. Translation: CALGELAVPSLGDSDKLIF.

There are a few counts of this clone. The mismatch at residue 11 between this DNA's translation and the TCRdb protein of a much larger clone likely reflects a read error; the protein shown is translated from the DNA. The J gene is TRDJ1, the V gene TRDV2; D gene ambiguous. TCRdb is silent on the J gene; assignment here came from matching the DNA to germline. The CDR3 extends over 16 amino acids. V lost 0 bases to trimming and J lost 4 bases, with 17 bases between them. Germline values: CDR1 GEAIGNYY, CDR2 EKD. Here the CDR3 reads CACDTEEEEGNDKLIF. Here the CDR3 DNA reads TGTGCCTGTGACACCGAGGAAGAAGAGGGCAACGATAAACTCATCTTT.

Comments on this clone: A far larger clone is only one base removed, so a read error is likely. Other DNA sequences from this sample encode an identical CDR3 as well. This CDR3 reads CALGERFVGLPTLGDKGLSDKLIF. CDR3 bases: TGTGCTCTTGGGGAACGGTTTGTAGGCCTTCCTACTCTGGGGGATAAGGGTCTATCAGATAAACTCATCTTT. The chain uses TRDV1 and TRDJ1; tentative D call: TRDD3 (10 bases). In the absence of a J gene in TCRdb, the DNA was matched to germline to assign it here. Trimming took 1 base from V and 5 from J, leaving 41 bases between them. The CDR3 consists of 24 residues. Germline lookup yields CDR1 TSWWSYY and CDR2 QGS.

This clone was seen at least ten times. Translating this DNA gives a protein that differs at residue 10 from the TCRdb one, which belongs to a much larger clone; a read error is likely, and the protein shown is this translation. V usage is TRDV1 and J usage is TRDJ1; 8 bases are shared with TRDD3. Per the germline V gene, CDR1 is TSWWSYY and CDR2 is QGS. This CDR3 is 22 amino acids long. Germline trimming cut 6 bases from V and 1 base from J; bases unmatched to any gene: 28. The CDR3 nucleotides are TGTGCTCTTGGTGTAAACCCGCCTTCCGGCGACCAATGTGGGATACGCACCGATAAACTCATCTTT. Translated, it gives CALGVNPPSGDQCGIRTDKLIF.

To note about this clone: TCRdb's entry gives the protein of a much larger clone, which mismatches this DNA's translation at residue 7, likely from a read error; the protein reported here is translated from the DNA. This chain uses TRDV2 with TRDJ1, with TRDD3 matching over 10 bases. As TCRdb names no J gene, one was assigned here on the basis of a DNA match to germline. CDR1 and CDR2 from the germline V gene are GEAIGNYY and EKD. Trimming removed 0 bases from V and 0 bases from J; junction bases left unmatched: 18. The length of the CDR3 is 21 residues. The CDR3 is CACDTGRGIRAGGSYTDKLIF. In DNA, the CDR3 is TGTGCCTGTGACACCGGTCGGGGGATACGCGCGGGGGGATCGTACACCGATAAACTCATCTTT.

Concerning this clone: This DNA translates differently at residue 15 from the TCRdb protein, which is that of a much larger clone; a read error is likely, and the protein shown is the DNA's own translation. The V segment is TRDV2, and no J call was made; TRDD3 was called by the table and not checked on the DNA. The CDR3 loop spans 16 amino acids. The V gene's germline CDR1 is GEAIGNYY and CDR2 EKD. As DNA, the CDR3 is TGTGCCTGTGATTATACTGGGGATTTGGAGGTCGATAAACTCACCTTT. It specifies CACDYTGDLEVDKLTF.

There are a few counts of this clone. With only one base between it and a far larger clone, this is likely a read error. The same CDR3 arises from other DNA sequences in this sample as well. The rearrangement links TRDV2 to TRDJ1; 8 bases map to TRDD3. TCRdb is silent on the J gene; assignment here came from matching the DNA to germline. The CDR3 sequence is 16 residues long. V lost 3 bases to trimming and J lost 1 base; unmatched junction nucleotides: 9. Germline CDR1 reads GEAIGNYY; CDR2 reads EKD. Written as DNA, the CDR3 is TGTGCCTGTGACTTTCTGATGGGGGATCTCACCGATAAACTCATCTTT. Protein sequence: CACDFLMGDLTDKLIF.

This clone came up many times. The J gene is TRDJ1, the V gene TRDV2; D may be TRDD3 (6 bases). V was clipped by 0 bases and J by 9 bases, with 25 bases between them. The CDR3 consists of 17 residues. Looked up from germline, CDR1 is GEAIGNYY and CDR2 is EKD. The CDR3 bases are TGTGCCTGTGACACCGCTCAGATCTGGGGTCCCCGCGGGGAACTCATCTTT. This translates into CACDTAQIWGPRGELIF.

A remark on this clone: TCRdb's listed protein matches a much larger clone and diverges from this DNA's translation at residue 18, likely through a read error; the protein shown comes from the DNA. The gene calls are TRDV1 and TRDJ1, with D possibly TRDD3 on 6 matching bases. Matching the DNA to germline supplied the J gene, which TCRdb does not give. The germline V gene has CDR1 TSWWSYY and CDR2 QGS. The CDR3 has 21 amino acids. The CDR3 nucleotides read TGTGCTCTTGGGGAACTAGTACCTCTGGGGTCCTCCAGTCAATGCACCGATGAACTCATCTTT. This translates into CALGELVPLGSSSQCTDELIF.